This TCR beta chain was identified during a study of control samples from healthy donors and cancer patients (dated by TCRdb to the early 2020s). Notes on this clone: Its target antigen remains unknown. No base quality values were provided; no much bigger clone lies one nucleotide off.

CDR1 GTSNPN and CDR2 SVGIG were looked up in the germline V gene (reference sequence). The CDR3 numbers 14 residues from cysteine through phenylalanine. Only the CDR3 part of the read is kept: 42 bases, read in frame from the first base. V is trimmed back by 8 bases and J by 6 bases, and the junction contains 8 bases that no gene match accounts for. Library preparation used the immunoSEQ multiplex PCR assay. TCRdb took this table from immuneACCESS and kept in-frame rearrangements with V and J called. Such tables lack part of the clones; where checked against another copy, unresolved V genes explain under half of the gap, and the rest is unexplained. Recorded for this sample are 400,000 to 500,000 clones; 75% to 95% of them occurred a single time. 5% to 8% of the sample is held by the ten biggest clonotypes.

The rearrangement combines TRBV30 with TRBJ2-2, with 11 bases aligning to TRBD2. What was sequenced was PBMCs. This clonotype was obtained from a man aged 35 to 55 with head and neck cancer. Here the CDR3 is given as CARNSGRAAGELFF. The sequenced DNA: TGTGCCCGGAATAGCGGGAGGGCCGCCGGGGAGCTGTTTTTT.